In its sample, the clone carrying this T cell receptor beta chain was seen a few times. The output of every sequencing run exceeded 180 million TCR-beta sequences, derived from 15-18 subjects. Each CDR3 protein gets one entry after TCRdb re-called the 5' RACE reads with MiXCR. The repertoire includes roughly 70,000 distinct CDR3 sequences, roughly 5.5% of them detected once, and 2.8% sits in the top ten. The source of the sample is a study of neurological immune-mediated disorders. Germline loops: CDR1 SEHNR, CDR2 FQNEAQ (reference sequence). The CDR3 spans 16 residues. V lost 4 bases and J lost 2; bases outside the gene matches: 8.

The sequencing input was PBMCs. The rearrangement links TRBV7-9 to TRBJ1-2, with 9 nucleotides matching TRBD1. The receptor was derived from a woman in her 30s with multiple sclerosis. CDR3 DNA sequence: TGTGCCAGCAGCTCCCTGACAGGGGGTGAGAACTATGGCTACACCTTC. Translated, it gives CASSSLTGGENYGYTF.